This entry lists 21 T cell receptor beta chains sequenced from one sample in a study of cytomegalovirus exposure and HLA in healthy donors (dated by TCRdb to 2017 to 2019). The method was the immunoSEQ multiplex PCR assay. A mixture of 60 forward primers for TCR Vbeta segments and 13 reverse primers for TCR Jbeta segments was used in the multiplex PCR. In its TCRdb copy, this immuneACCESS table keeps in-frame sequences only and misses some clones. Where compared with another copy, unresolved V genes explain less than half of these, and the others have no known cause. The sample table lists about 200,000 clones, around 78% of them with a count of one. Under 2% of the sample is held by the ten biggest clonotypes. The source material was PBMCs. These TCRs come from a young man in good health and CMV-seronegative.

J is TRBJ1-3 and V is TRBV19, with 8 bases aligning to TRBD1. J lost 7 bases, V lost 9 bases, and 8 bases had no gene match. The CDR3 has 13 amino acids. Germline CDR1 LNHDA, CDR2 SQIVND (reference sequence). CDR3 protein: CASGQGLSNTIYF. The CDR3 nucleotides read TGTGCCAGCGGACAGGGTTTGAGTAACACCATATATTTT.

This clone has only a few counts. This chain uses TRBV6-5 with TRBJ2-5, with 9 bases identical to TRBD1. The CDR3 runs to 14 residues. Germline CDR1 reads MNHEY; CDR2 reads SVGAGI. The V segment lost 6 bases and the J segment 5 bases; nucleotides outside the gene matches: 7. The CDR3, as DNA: TGTGCCAGCAGGAAACAGGGGGCGGGGGAGACCCAGTACTTC. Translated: CASRKQGAGETQYF.

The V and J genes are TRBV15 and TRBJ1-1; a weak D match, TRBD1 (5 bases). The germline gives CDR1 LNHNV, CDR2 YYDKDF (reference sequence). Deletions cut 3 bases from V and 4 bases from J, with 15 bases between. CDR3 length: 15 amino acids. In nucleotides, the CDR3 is TGTGCCACCAGCAGGGGAACCATGGGGGGCACTGAAGCTTTCTTT. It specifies CATSRGTMGGTEAFF.

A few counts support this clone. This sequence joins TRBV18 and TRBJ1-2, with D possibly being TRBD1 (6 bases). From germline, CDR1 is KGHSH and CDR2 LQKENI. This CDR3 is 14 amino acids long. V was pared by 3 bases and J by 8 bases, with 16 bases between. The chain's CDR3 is CASSPQGLVQGYTF. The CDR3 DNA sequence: TGTGCCAGCTCACCTCAGGGGCTGGTGCAAGGCTACACCTTC. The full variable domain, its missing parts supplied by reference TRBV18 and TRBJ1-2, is NAGVMQNPRHLVRRRGQEARLRCSPMKGHSHVYWYRQLPEEGLKFMVYLQKENIIDESGMPKERFSAEFPKEGPSILRIQQVVRGDSAAYFCASSPQGLVQGYTFGSGTRLTVV.

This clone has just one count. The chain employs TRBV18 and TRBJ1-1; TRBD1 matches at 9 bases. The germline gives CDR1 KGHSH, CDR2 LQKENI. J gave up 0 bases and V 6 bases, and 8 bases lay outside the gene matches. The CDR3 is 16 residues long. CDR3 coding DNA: TGTGCCAGCTCGGGACAGGGCGGAGGCATGAACACTGAAGCTTTCTTT. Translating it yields CASSGQGGGMNTEAFF.

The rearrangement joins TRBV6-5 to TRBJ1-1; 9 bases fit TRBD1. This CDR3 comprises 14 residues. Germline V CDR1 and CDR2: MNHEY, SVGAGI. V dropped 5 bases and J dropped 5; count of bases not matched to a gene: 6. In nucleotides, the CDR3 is TGTGCCAGCAGTAGGGACAGGGTTTTGACTGAAGCTTTCTTT. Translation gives CASSRDRVLTEAFF.

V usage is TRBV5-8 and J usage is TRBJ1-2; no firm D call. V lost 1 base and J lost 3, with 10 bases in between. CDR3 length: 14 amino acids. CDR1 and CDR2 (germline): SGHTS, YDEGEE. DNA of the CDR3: TGTGCCAGCAGCTTGCGGGTCGCCGACTATGGCTACACCTTC. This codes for CASSLRVADYGYTF.

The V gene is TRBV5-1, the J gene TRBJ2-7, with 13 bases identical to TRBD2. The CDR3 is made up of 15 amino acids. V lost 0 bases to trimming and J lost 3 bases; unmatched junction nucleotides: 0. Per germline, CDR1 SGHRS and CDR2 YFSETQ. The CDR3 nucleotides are TGCGCCAGCAGCTTGGGGACTAGCGGGGGCTACGAGCAGTACTTC. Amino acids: CASSLGTSGGYEQYF.

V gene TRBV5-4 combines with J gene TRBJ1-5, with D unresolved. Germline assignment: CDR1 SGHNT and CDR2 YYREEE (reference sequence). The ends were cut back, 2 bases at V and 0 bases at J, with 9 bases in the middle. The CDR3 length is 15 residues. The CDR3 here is CASSFGGHSNQPQHF. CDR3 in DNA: TGTGCCAGCAGCTTCGGAGGGCATAGCAATCAGCCCCAGCATTTT.

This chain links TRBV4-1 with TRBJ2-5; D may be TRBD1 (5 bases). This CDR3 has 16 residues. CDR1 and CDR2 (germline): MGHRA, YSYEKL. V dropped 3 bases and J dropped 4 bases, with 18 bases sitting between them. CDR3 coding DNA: TGCGCCAGCAGCCACCCCAAGGCAGGGATAGGAGAGACCCAGTACTTC. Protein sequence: CASSHPKAGIGETQYF.

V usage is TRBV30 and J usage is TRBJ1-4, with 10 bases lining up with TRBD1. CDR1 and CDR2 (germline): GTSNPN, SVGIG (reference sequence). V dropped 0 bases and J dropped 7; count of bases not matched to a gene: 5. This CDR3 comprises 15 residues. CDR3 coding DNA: TGTGCCTGGAGTGTTACGGGACAGGGGAGTGAAAAACTGTTTTTT. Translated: CAWSVTGQGSEKLFF.

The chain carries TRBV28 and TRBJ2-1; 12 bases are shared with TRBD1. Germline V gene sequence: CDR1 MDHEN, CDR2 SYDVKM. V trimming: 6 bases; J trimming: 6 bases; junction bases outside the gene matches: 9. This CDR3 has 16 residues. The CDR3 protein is CASRPQPGQGANEQFF. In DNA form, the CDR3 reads TGTGCCAGCAGGCCCCAACCGGGACAGGGGGCCAATGAGCAGTTCTTC.

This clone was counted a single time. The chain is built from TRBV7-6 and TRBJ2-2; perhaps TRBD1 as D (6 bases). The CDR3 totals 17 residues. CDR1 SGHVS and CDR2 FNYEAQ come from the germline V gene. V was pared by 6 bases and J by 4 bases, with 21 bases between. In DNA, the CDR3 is TGTGCCAGCAGTCTAGAGGTGGGGGCCAGGGGCACCGGGGAGCTGTTTTTT. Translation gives CASSLEVGARGTGELFF.

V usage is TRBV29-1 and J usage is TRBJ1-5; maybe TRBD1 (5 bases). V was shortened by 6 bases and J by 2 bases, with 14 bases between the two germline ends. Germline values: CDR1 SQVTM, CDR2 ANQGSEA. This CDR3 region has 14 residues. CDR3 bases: TGCAGCGTGGGGGAGGGTAGCGGCAATCAGCCCCAGCATTTT. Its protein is CSVGEGSGNQPQHF.

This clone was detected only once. CDR3 region: CASSVAGGGLSYNEQFF. The DNA of the CDR3 is TGTGCCAGCAGCGTAGCCGGGGGTGGCTTATCCTACAATGAGCAGTTCTTC. The genes are TRBV9 and TRBJ2-1, with a weak D call TRBD2 (6 bases). Trimming pared 0 bases from V and 1 base from J, leaving 14 bases between. Germline-derived CDR1 and CDR2 are SGDLS and YYNGEE. The CDR3 runs to 17 residues.

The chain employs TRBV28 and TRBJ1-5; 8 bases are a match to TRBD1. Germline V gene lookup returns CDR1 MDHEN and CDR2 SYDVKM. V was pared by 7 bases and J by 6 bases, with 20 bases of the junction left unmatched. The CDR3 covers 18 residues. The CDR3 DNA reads TGTGCCAGCACCCTCCACCCCCGGCGGCAGGGGGCGGGTCAGCCCCAGCATTTT. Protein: CASTLHPRRQGAGQPQHF. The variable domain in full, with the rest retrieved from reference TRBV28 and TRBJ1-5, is DVKVTQSSRYLVKRTGEKVFLECVQDMDHENMFWYRQDPGLGLRLIYFSYDVKMKEKGDIPEGYSVSREKKERFSLILESASTNQTSMYLCASTLHPRRQGAGQPQHFGDGTRLSIL.

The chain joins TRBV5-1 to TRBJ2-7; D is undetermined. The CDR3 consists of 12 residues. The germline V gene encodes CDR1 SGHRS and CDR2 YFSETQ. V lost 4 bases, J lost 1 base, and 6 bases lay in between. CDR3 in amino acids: CASSGSSYEQYF. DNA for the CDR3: TGCGCCAGCAGCGGCAGTTCCTACGAGCAGTACTTC. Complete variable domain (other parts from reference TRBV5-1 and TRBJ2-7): KAGVTQTPRYLIKTRGQQVTLSCSPISGHRSVSWYQQTPGQGLQFLFEYFSETQRNKGNFPGRFSGRQFSNSRSEMNVSTLELGDSALYLCASSGSSYEQYFGPGTRLTVT.

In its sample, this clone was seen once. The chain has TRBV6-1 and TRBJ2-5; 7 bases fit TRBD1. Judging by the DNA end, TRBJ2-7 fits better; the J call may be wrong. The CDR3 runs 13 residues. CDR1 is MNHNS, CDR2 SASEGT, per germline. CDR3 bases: TGTGCCAGCAGTAACAGGGGCTTCTACGAGCAGTACTTC. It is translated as CASSNRGFYEQYF.

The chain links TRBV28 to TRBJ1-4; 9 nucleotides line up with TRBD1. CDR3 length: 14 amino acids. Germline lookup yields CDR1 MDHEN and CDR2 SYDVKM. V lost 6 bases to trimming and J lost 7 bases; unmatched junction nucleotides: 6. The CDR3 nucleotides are TGTGCCAGCAGGACTACAGGGGGCCGTGAAAAACTGTTTTTT. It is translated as CASRTTGGREKLFF.

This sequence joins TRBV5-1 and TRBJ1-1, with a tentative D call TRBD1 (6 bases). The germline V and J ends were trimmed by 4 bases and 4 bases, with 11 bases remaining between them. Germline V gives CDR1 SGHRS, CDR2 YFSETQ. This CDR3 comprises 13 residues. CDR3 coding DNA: TGCGCCAGCAGCAATGGACAGAGCACTGAAGCTTTCTTT. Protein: CASSNGQSTEAFF.

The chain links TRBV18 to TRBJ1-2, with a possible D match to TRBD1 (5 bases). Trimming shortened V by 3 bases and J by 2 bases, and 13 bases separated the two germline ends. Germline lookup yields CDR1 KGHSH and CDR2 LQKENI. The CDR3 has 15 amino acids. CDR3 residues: CASSPKTDPNYGYTF. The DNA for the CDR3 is TGTGCCAGCTCACCGAAGACAGACCCAAACTATGGCTACACCTTC. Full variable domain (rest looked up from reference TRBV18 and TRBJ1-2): NAGVMQNPRHLVRRRGQEARLRCSPMKGHSHVYWYRQLPEEGLKFMVYLQKENIIDESGMPKERFSAEFPKEGPSILRIQQVVRGDSAAYFCASSPKTDPNYGYTFGSGTRLTVV.